This T cell receptor beta chain was observed in a study of yellow fever vaccine responses in identical twins. Trimming took off 1 base at V and 5 bases at J, with 8 bases between the two ends. Germline CDR1 is SGHTA and CDR2 is FQGNSA. The CDR3 loop spans 14 amino acids. Findings of the study overall: Reported findings indicate that twins' vaccine T cell responses seemed partially convergent, partially personalized.

Comment on this clonotype: Its antigen is still unknown.

MiXCR, applied by TCRdb to the RT-PCR reads, yields one record per CDR3 protein. The data show about 1,100 distinct CDR3 sequences, roughly four fifths seen once. Sequencing used T cells from blood (PBMCs), unsorted or a sorted subset (not recorded which), obtained before or after yellow fever vaccination (not recorded which). The origin of this receptor is a female donor who received the yellow fever vaccine. The chain recombines TRBV7-2 with TRBJ2-2; D is ambiguous. CDR3 DNA: TGTGCCAGCAGCTTAGGTCTCTTTACCGGGGAGCTGTTTTTT. Its protein product is CASSLGLFTGELFF.